Listed below are T cell receptor beta chains from one sample, sequenced in a study of blood T cell repertoires in COVID-19. Data came from immunoSEQ multiplex PCR; TCRdb stores just in-frame clones and leaves some out. Among 50,000 to 75,000 clones listed, less than 75% were seen once. The sequencing sample was made of peripheral blood. The receptors derive from a woman aged 45 to 65 with active or convalescent COVID-19. The CDR3 runs from the conserved cysteine through the conserved F or W. Each record gives: J gene, D gene, clone size, CDR3 length, V gene, CDR3 protein, CDR3 DNA. A D gene is named only where the DNA matches it firmly. Rows give clone size only sometimes, using once, few, many, or a class for an expanded clone.

TRBJ2-3 TRBD1 once 16 TRBV9 CASSVAGTGAPDTQYF TGTGCCAGCAGCGTTGCCGGGACAGGGGCACCCGATACGCAGTATTTT
TRBJ2-7 . . 15 TRBV21-1 CASSKARQGSHEQYF TGTGCCAGCAGCAAAGCGCGGCAGGGAAGCCACGAGCAGTACTTC
TRBJ1-1 . . 15 TRBV28 CASSLWGGMNTEAFF TGTGCCAGCAGTTTATGGGGGGGGATGAACACTGAAGCTTTCTTT
TRBJ2-7 . . 14 TRBV27 CASSLVDSHYEQYF TGTGCCAGCAGTTTAGTTGACAGTCACTACGAGCAGTACTTC
TRBJ2-2 TRBD2 . 16 TRBV19 CASSMSTSDNTGELFF TGTGCCAGTAGTATGAGTACTAGCGACAACACCGGGGAGCTGTTTTTT
TRBJ2-7 . . 15 TRBV15 CATSRDWGGRNEQYF TGTGCCACCAGCAGAGATTGGGGGGGGCGGAACGAGCAGTACTTC
TRBJ1-2 TRBD1 . 16 TRBV18 CASSPPPTGPGYGYTF TGTGCCAGCTCACCACCCCCGACAGGGCCTGGCTATGGCTACACCTTC
TRBJ2-2 TRBD1 . 15 TRBV6-2/TRBV6-3 CASSGQGGSTGELFF TGTGCCAGCAGCGGACAGGGGGGTTCCACCGGGGAGCTGTTTTTT
TRBJ1-4 . . 14 TRBV10-3 CAISQRGVDEKLFF TGTGCCATCAGCCAGCGGGGAGTTGATGAAAAACTGTTTTTT
TRBJ2-7 TRBD2 . 15 TRBV18 CASSPLREGQYEQYF TGTGCCAGCTCACCACTGCGGGAGGGCCAGTACGAGCAGTACTTC
TRBJ1-3 . . 14 TRBV28 CASRSASSGNTIYF TGTGCCAGCCGGAGTGCGAGCTCTGGAAACACCATATATTTT
TRBJ2-5 . medium-sized 13 TRBV5-1 CASSWAAGETQYF TGCGCCAGCAGCTGGGCGGCGGGCGAGACCCAGTACTTC
TRBJ2-6 TRBD1 . 16 TRBV7-9 CASSLPGGAGANVLTF TGTGCCAGCAGCCTTCCAGGGGGCGCTGGGGCCAACGTCCTGACTTTC
TRBJ2-7 TRBD1 . 16 TRBV7-6 CASSLSQDRDSYEQYF TGTGCCAGCAGCTTATCCCAGGACAGGGACTCCTACGAGCAGTACTTC
TRBJ2-5 . . 16 TRBV3-1/TRBV3-2 CASSPGLDYSQETQYF TGTGCCAGCAGCCCAGGACTGGACTACTCCCAAGAGACCCAGTACTTC
TRBJ1-1 . once 11 TRBV2 CASQTFPEAFF TGTGCCTCCCAGACATTTCCTGAAGCTTTCTTT
TRBJ2-3 TRBD2 . 14 TRBV7-2 CASSLGTSGGTQYF TGTGCCAGCAGCTTAGGGACTAGCGGGGGTACGCAGTATTTT
TRBJ2-1 TRBD1 . 14 TRBV2 CASSGDSSYNEQFF TGTGCCAGCAGTGGGGACAGCTCCTACAATGAGCAGTTCTTC
TRBJ2-7 TRBD2 . 14 TRBV10-3 CAIRVAGGTYEQYF TGTGCCATCAGAGTAGCGGGAGGAACATACGAGCAGTACTTC
TRBJ2-7 TRBD1 . 15 TRBV29-1 CSALGQGVFSYEQYF TGCAGCGCCTTGGGACAGGGGGTTTTCTCCTACGAGCAGTACTTC
TRBJ2-1 TRBD2 . 14 TRBV3-1/TRBV3-2 CASSRNPRLAEQFF TGTGCCAGCAGCCGGAACCCGCGACTAGCGGAGCAGTTCTTC
TRBJ1-6 TRBD1 . 14 TRBV6-1 CASSEMDRASPLHF TGTGCCAGCAGTGAAATGGACAGGGCTTCACCCCTCCACTTT
TRBJ2-3 . . 16 TRBV7-6 CASSSGHHLATDTQYF TGTGCCAGCAGCTCGGGACACCATCTAGCAACAGATACGCAGTATTTT
TRBJ2-5 . . 16 TRBV5-4 CASSLAGRGSQETQYF TGTGCCAGCAGCTTGGCAGGCAGGGGATCCCAAGAGACCCAGTACTTC
TRBJ1-1 TRBD1 . 13 TRBV19 CASSTTGMTEAFF TGTGCCAGTAGTACGACAGGGATGACTGAAGCTTTCTTT
TRBJ1-1 . few 14 TRBV19 CASSATQGSTEAFF TGTGCCAGTAGTGCGACGCAGGGTTCCACTGAAGCTTTCTTT
TRBJ2-2 . . 17 TRBV7-2 CASSIPRRGIDTGELFF TGTGCCAGCAGCATCCCCCGCCGGGGGATCGACACCGGGGAGCTGTTTTTT